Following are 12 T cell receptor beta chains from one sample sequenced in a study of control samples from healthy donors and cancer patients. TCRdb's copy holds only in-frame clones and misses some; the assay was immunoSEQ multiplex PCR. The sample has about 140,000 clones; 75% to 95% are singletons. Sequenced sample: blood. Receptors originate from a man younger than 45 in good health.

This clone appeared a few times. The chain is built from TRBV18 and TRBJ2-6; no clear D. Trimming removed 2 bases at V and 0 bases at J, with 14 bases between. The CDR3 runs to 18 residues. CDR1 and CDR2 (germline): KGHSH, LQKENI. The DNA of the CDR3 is TGTGCCAGCTCACCATTTAAGGACGTTAGCTCTGGGGCCAACGTCCTGACTTTC. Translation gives CASSPFKDVSSGANVLTF.

The CDR3: CASSASALWANYGYTF. The DNA for the CDR3 is TGTGCCAGCAGCGCCTCCGCCCTGTGGGCTAACTATGGCTACACCTTC. The rearrangement links TRBV9 to TRBJ1-2; D gene uncertain. The CDR3 loop spans 16 amino acids. V lost 3 bases and J lost 0, with 15 bases in between. Germline V CDR1 and CDR2: SGDLS, YYNGEE.

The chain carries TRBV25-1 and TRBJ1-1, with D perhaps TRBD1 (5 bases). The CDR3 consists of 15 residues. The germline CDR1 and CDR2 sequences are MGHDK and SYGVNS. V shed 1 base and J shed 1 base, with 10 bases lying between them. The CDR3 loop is CASSEFRGRNTEAFF. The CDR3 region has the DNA TGTGCCAGCAGTGAATTTCGGGGACGGAACACTGAAGCTTTCTTT.

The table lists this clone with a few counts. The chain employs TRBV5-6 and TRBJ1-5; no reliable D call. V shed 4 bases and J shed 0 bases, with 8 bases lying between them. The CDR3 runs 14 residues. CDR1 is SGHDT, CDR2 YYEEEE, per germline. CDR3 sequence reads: CASSNDRSNQPQHF. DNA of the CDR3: TGTGCCAGCAGCAACGACCGTAGCAATCAGCCCCAGCATTTT.

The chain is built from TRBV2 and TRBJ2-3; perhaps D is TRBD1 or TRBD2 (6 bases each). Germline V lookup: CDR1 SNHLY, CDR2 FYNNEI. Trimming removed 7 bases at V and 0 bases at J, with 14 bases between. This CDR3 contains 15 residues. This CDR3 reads CASNVRGVSTDTQYF. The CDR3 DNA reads TGTGCCAGCAATGTAAGGGGGGTGAGCACAGATACGCAGTATTTT.

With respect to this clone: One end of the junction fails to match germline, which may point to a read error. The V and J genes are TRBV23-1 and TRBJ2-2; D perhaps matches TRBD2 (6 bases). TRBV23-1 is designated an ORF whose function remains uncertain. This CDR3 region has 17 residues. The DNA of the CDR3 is TGCGCCAGCACTCAACATGGGGGGACCCAAACGATCGGGGAGCTGTTTTTT. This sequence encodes CASTQHGGTQTIGELFF.

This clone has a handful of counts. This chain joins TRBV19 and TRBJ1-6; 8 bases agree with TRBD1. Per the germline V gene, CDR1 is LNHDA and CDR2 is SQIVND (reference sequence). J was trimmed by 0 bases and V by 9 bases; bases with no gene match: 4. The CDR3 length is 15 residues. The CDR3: CASRTGSSYNSPLHF. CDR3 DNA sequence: TGTGCCAGCCGGACAGGGAGCTCCTATAATTCACCCCTCCACTTT.

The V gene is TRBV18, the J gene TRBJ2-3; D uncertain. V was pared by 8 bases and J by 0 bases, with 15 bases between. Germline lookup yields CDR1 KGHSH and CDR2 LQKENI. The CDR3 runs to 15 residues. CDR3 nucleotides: TGTGCCAGCGCCCTAACGACGGTTAGCACAGATACGCAGTATTTT. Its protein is CASALTTVSTDTQYF.

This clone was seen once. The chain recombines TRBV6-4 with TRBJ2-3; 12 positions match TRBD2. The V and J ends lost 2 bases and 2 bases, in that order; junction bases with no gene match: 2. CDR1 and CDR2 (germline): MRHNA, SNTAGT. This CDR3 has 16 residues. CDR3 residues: CASSDTSGGPTDTQYF. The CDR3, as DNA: TGTGCCAGCAGTGACACTAGCGGGGGGCCCACAGATACGCAGTATTTT.

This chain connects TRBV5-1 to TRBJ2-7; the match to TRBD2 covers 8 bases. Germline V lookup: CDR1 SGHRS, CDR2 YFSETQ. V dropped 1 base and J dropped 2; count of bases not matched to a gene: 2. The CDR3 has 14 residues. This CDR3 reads CASSLTRGAYEQYF. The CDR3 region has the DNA TGCGCCAGCAGCTTGACGCGGGGGGCCTACGAGCAGTACTTC.

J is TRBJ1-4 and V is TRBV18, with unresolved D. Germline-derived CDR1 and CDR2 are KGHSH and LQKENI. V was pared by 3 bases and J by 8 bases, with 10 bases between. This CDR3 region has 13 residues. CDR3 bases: TGTGCCAGCTCACCGAGGGTTGGCGAAAAACTGTTTTTT. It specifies CASSPRVGEKLFF.

The CDR3 here is CASRSGTSGGDFSYNEQFF. CDR3 in DNA: TGTGCCAGCAGGTCCGGGACTAGCGGGGGGGACTTCTCCTACAATGAGCAGTTCTTC. The chain links TRBV2 to TRBJ2-1, with 16 bases aligning to TRBD2. J was trimmed by 0 bases and V by 6 bases; bases with no gene match: 8. Germline V gene lookup returns CDR1 SNHLY and CDR2 FYNNEI. The CDR3 runs 19 residues.